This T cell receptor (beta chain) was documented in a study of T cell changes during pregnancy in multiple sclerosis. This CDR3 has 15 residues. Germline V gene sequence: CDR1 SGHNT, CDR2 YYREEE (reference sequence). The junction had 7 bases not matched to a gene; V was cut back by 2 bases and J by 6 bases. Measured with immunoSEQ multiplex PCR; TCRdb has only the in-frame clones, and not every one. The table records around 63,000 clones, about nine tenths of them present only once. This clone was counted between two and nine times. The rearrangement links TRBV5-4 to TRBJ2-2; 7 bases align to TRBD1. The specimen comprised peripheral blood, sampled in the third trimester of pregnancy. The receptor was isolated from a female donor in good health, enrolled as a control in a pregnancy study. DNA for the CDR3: TGTGCCAGCAGCTTATATGGGCAGGGGGCCGGGGAGCTGTTTTTT. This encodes CASSLYGQGAGELFF.